This T cell receptor (beta chain) stems from a study of control samples from healthy donors and cancer patients. Assay: immunoSEQ multiplex PCR; the TCRdb copy retains only in-frame clones and omits some. The table includes approximately 69,000 clones, around nine tenths detected once. This TCR was sampled from a man in his 60s with colorectal cancer. Material: PBMCs.

The CDR3 region has the DNA TGCGCCAGCAGCCAAGTCACAGGGACCTACGAGCAGTACTTC. It specifies CASSQVTGTYEQYF. The chain recombines TRBV4-1 with TRBJ2-7; possible D gene TRBD1, 6 bases. CDR3 size: 14 residues. The V gene's germline CDR1 is MGHRA and CDR2 YSYEKL. V was trimmed by 1 base and J by 2 bases, leaving 9 bases between them.